The next 26 T cell receptor beta chains were all read from a single sample in a study of blood T cell repertoires in COVID-19. The repertoire was sequenced with immunoSEQ multiplex PCR; TCRdb's copy has only in-frame clones and lacks some. The sample includes about 330,000 clones, around 87% of them seen just once. Sequenced material: PBMCs or T cells enriched from blood (not recorded which). The receptors stem from a woman aged 25 to 39 who had recovered from COVID-19.

The CDR3 region is CASSQTTGWAYEQYF. DNA for the CDR3: TGTGCCAGCAGTCAAACGACAGGTTGGGCCTACGAGCAGTACTTC. The chain is built from TRBV7-9 and TRBJ2-7; weak D call: TRBD1 (6 bases). CDR1 and CDR2 (germline): SEHNR, FQNEAQ (reference sequence). The CDR3 is 15 residues long. V was cut by 6 bases and J by 2 bases, with 17 bases left in between.

V usage is TRBV2 and J usage is TRBJ1-4, with D perhaps matching TRBD1 (5 bases). The CDR3 is 14 residues long. The germline gives CDR1 SNHLY, CDR2 FYNNEI. The V gene lost 7 bases and the J gene lost 4 bases, with 13 bases spanning the gap. The CDR3 protein is CASKEGRSNEKLFF. The CDR3 nucleotides are TGTGCCAGCAAGGAGGGGCGTAGTAATGAAAAACTGTTTTTT. Using reference TRBV2 and TRBJ1-4 for the parts outside the CDR3, the full variable domain is EPEVTQTPSHQVTQMGQEVILRCVPISNHLYFYWYRQILGQKVEFLVSFYNNEISEKSEIFDDQFSVERPDGSNFTLKIRSTKLEDSAMYFCASKEGRSNEKLFFGSGTQLSVL.

The chain is built from TRBV19 and TRBJ2-7; D may be TRBD2 (7 bases). V was clipped by 4 bases and J by 2 bases, with 18 bases between them. Germline lookup yields CDR1 LNHDA and CDR2 SQIVND (reference sequence). The CDR3 runs 16 residues. CDR3 in DNA: TGTGCCAGTAGTAACCCGGGGGGCCACGGTACCTACGAGCAGTACTTC. Protein sequence: CASSNPGGHGTYEQYF.

The V gene is TRBV5-5, the J gene TRBJ2-3, with a tentative D call TRBD1 (7 bases). Germline-derived CDR1 and CDR2 are SGHKS and YYEKEE (reference sequence). V was shortened by 1 base and J by 6 bases, with 12 bases between the two germline ends. This CDR3 has 14 residues. CDR3 region: CASSLTGEVDTQYF. CDR3 in DNA: TGTGCCAGCAGCTTGACAGGGGAGGTGGATACGCAGTATTTT.

V and J are TRBV15 and TRBJ2-2, with D unclear. The CDR3 runs 14 residues. Trimming removed 1 base from V and 4 bases from J, with 7 bases in between. Germline V gives CDR1 LNHNV, CDR2 YYDKDF (reference sequence). CDR3 in amino acids: CATSRGLLTGELFF. The DNA of the CDR3 is TGTGCCACCAGCAGAGGACTTCTCACCGGGGAGCTGTTTTTT.

The chain joins TRBV4-3 to TRBJ2-2, with D possibly matching TRBD2 (7 bases). Germline V gene data show CDR1 as LGHNA and CDR2 as YSLEER. The CDR3 is made up of 17 amino acids. V was cut by 0 bases and J by 5 bases, with 16 bases left in between. CDR3 sequence: CASSQEAGAGETGELFF. In nucleotides, the CDR3 is TGCGCCAGCAGCCAAGAGGCGGGGGCTGGGGAAACCGGGGAGCTGTTTTTT.

The CDR3, as DNA: TGTGCCAGCAGTTACTCGAGCACCTATGGCTACACCTTC. It specifies CASSYSSTYGYTF. This rearrangement joins TRBV6-5 to TRBJ1-2; D gene uncertain. Germline-derived CDR1 and CDR2 are MNHEY and SVGAGI. Deletions cut 0 bases from V and 4 bases from J, with 6 bases between. This CDR3 spans 13 amino acids.

The chain joins TRBV4-3 to TRBJ1-1, with D hard to call. Germline CDR1 reads LGHNA; CDR2 reads YSLEER. The CDR3 has 15 amino acids. Trimming took off 4 bases at V and 0 bases at J, with 12 bases between the two ends. CDR3 sequence: CASSRLAGVNTEAFF. CDR3 in DNA: TGCGCCAGCAGCCGCTTAGCCGGGGTGAACACTGAAGCTTTCTTT.

The chain employs TRBV6-5 and TRBJ1-2; unclear D gene. Germline V gene sequence: CDR1 MNHEY, CDR2 SVGAGI. The CDR3 has 12 residues. The ends were cut back, 5 bases at V and 8 bases at J, with 12 bases in the middle. CDR3 residues: CASSPRVFGYTF. As DNA, the CDR3 is TGTGCCAGCAGTCCTCGGGTCTTCGGCTACACCTTC.

Regarding this clone: At one end the junction does not follow the germline gene, possibly because of a read error. The chain combines TRBV11-2 with TRBJ1-6; D is unresolved. The CDR3 is 12 amino acids. Germline values: CDR1 SGHAT, CDR2 FQNNGV. The CDR3 nucleotides read TGTGCCAGCAGCTTAGATAAATCACCCCTCCACTTT. Translating gives CASSLDKSPLHF. The full variable domain, rest sourced from reference TRBV11-2 and TRBJ1-6, is EAGVAQSPRYKIIEKRQSVAFWCNPISGHATLYWYQQILGQGPKLLIQFQNNGVVDDSQLPKDRFSAERLKGVDSTLKIQPAKLEDSAVYLCASSLDKSPLHFGNGTRLTVT.

V is TRBV7-9 and J is TRBJ1-2; tentatively, D is TRBD1 (5 bases). Trimming removed 6 bases from V and 5 bases from J, with 10 bases in between. Germline-derived CDR1 and CDR2 are SEHNR and FQNEAQ (reference sequence). CDR3 length: 12 amino acids. In DNA form, the CDR3 reads TGTGCCAGCAGTTCCGGGGGGTATGGCTACACCTTC. This sequence encodes CASSSGGYGYTF.

The CDR3 nucleotides read TGCAGTGCTAGAGTCGTAAATGAAGCTTTCTTT. Its translation is CSARVVNEAFF. The chain couples TRBV20-1 to TRBJ1-1; no clear D gene. Germline assignment: CDR1 DFQATT and CDR2 SNEGSKA (reference sequence). This CDR3 comprises 11 residues. V was clipped by 1 base and J by 7 bases, with 7 bases between them.

This clone has a single count. J is TRBJ1-1 and V is TRBV3-1 (or the pseudogene TRBV3-2), with D perhaps matching TRBD1 (6 bases). The CDR3 contains 19 residues. Germline-derived CDR1 and CDR2 are LGHDT and YNNKEL (reference sequence). Trimming removed 3 bases at V and 1 base at J, with 24 bases between. The CDR3 here is CASSHPMGDTREPNTEAFF. CDR3 sequence (DNA): TGTGCCAGCAGCCACCCCATGGGGGACACCCGAGAGCCGAACACTGAAGCTTTCTTT.

The CDR3 is CASTPGWGHSTNTGELFF. CDR3 bases: TGTGCCAGCACTCCTGGGTGGGGGCATAGTACGAACACCGGGGAGCTGTTTTTT. This rearrangement joins TRBV3-1 (or the pseudogene TRBV3-2) to TRBJ2-2, with a tentative D call TRBD1 (6 bases). The length of the CDR3 is 18 residues. Germline V gene sequence: CDR1 LGHDT, CDR2 YNNKEL (reference sequence). V dropped 7 bases and J dropped 0 bases, with 21 bases sitting between them.

The chain recombines TRBV19 with TRBJ2-7, with a possible D match to TRBD1 (6 bases). V was clipped by 6 bases and J by 5 bases, with 14 bases between them. The CDR3 length is 13 residues. Per the germline V gene, CDR1 is LNHDA and CDR2 is SQIVND (reference sequence). CDR3 nucleotides: TGTGCCAGTAGGGGCAGGGGTTCGGACGAGCAGTACTTC. It specifies CASRGRGSDEQYF.

V and J are TRBV6-5 and TRBJ2-3; the D is unclear. This CDR3 comprises 13 residues. Looked up from germline, CDR1 is MNHEY and CDR2 is SVGAGI. Trimming stripped 6 bases from V and 2 bases from J, with 9 bases between. The DNA for the CDR3 is TGTGCCAGCAGAAGAGAAGCCACAGATACGCAGTATTTT. Its protein is CASRREATDTQYF.

J is TRBJ2-7 and V is TRBV6-5, with 8 positions matching TRBD2. This CDR3 comprises 15 residues. Germline trimming cut 6 bases from V and 2 bases from J; bases unmatched to any gene: 9. Germline CDR1 reads MNHEY; CDR2 reads SVGAGI. CDR3 DNA: TGTGCCAGCAGCCACCGGACTAGCCAAACCTACGAGCAGTACTTC. Encoded protein: CASSHRTSQTYEQYF.

V gene TRBV11-2 combines with J gene TRBJ1-2; D gene unclear. CDR3 length equals 14 residues. Germline V CDR1 and CDR2: SGHAT, FQNNGV. The V and J ends lost 5 bases and 3 bases respectively, with 13 bases between them. CDR3 protein: CASSKVDSYYGYTF. CDR3 nucleotides: TGTGCCAGCAGCAAGGTGGACTCCTACTATGGCTACACCTTC.

V usage is TRBV5-1 and J usage is TRBJ1-3, with unresolved D. Trimming cost V 0 bases and J 4 bases, with 8 bases left between them. Germline V lookup: CDR1 SGHRS, CDR2 YFSETQ. The length of the CDR3 is 14 residues. CDR3 region: CASSLESLGNTIYF. In DNA, the CDR3 is TGCGCCAGCAGCTTGGAATCCTTGGGAAACACCATATATTTT.

This chain connects TRBV6-5 to TRBJ2-3; D possibly corresponds to TRBD1 (7 bases). CDR3 length: 14 residues. V was trimmed by 7 bases and J by 3 bases, leaving 14 bases between them. Germline V CDR1 and CDR2: MNHEY, SVGAGI. The CDR3: CASKPGGSTDTQYF. Here the CDR3 DNA reads TGTGCCAGCAAGCCAGGGGGGAGTACAGATACGCAGTATTTT.

This clone was counted a single time. The V call is TRBV9, the J call TRBJ1-2; D not resolved. With 0 bases removed from V and 3 bases from J, the gap between germline ends came to 12 bases. Germline values: CDR1 SGDLS, CDR2 YYNGEE. The CDR3 length is 15 residues. CDR3 nucleotides: TGTGCCAGCAGCGTAGGTGCACTGGTCGACTATGGCTACACCTTC. This translates into CASSVGALVDYGYTF.

The chain is built from TRBV3-1 (or the pseudogene TRBV3-2) and TRBJ1-4, with a tentative D call TRBD1 (5 bases). CDR1 and CDR2 (germline): LGHDT, YNNKEL (reference sequence). V was clipped by 4 bases and J by 8 bases, with 20 bases between them. The CDR3 covers 16 residues. The CDR3 here is CASSPTVPGGDEKLFF. The CDR3 DNA reads as TGTGCCAGCAGCCCGACGGTCCCAGGAGGGGACGAAAAACTGTTTTTT.

This rearrangement joins TRBV14 to TRBJ2-3, with D uncertain. CDR3 length: 14 residues. Looked up from germline, CDR1 is SGHDN and CDR2 is FVKESK. Deletions cut 4 bases from V and 0 bases from J, with 8 bases between. CDR3 sequence (DNA): TGTGCCAGCAGCCCCCTTTTGAGCACAGATACGCAGTATTTT. It encodes CASSPLLSTDTQYF.

The chain is built from TRBV19 and TRBJ2-2, with D hard to call. V lost 0 bases and J lost 4, with 6 bases in between. The length of the CDR3 is 14 residues. CDR1 is LNHDA, CDR2 SQIVND, per germline (reference sequence). The CDR3 loop reads CASSIEAGTGELFF. As DNA, the CDR3 is TGTGCCAGTAGTATAGAGGCTGGCACCGGGGAGCTGTTTTTT.

The chain employs TRBV5-6 and TRBJ1-1; 9 nucleotides match TRBD1. The CDR3 runs to 15 residues. Looked up from germline, CDR1 is SGHDT and CDR2 is YYEEEE. After removal of 2 bases from V and 4 bases from J, the junction contained 6 bases not matched to a gene. DNA of the CDR3: TGTGCCAGCAGCTTCGTTATGGACAGGGGCACTGAAGCTTTCTTT. Encoded protein: CASSFVMDRGTEAFF. Looking up the rest from reference TRBV5-6 and TRBJ1-1 gives the full variable domain: DAGVTQSPTHLIKTRGQQVTLRCSPKSGHDTVSWYQQALGQGPQFIFQYYEEEERQRGNFPDRFSGHQFPNYSSELNVNALLLGDSALYLCASSFVMDRGTEAFFGQGTRLTVV.

The rearrangement uses TRBV29-1 and TRBJ1-3, with TRBD1 matching 9 bases. The CDR3 contains 13 residues. From germline, CDR1 is SQVTM and CDR2 ANQGSEA. V trimming: 4 bases; J trimming: 2 bases; junction bases outside the gene matches: 0. CDR3 DNA sequence: TGCAGCGTTGGGGACAGGGCTGGAAACACCATATATTTT. Translating it yields CSVGDRAGNTIYF.